Listed below are T cell receptor beta chains from one sample, sequenced in a study of blood T cell repertoires in COVID-19. Generated by immunoSEQ multiplex PCR, the TCRdb table keeps only in-frame clones and is missing some. This table holds some 420,000 clones, approximately 92% found once. The sequencing input was PBMCs or T cells enriched from blood (not recorded which). Every receptor here comes from a young man who had recovered from COVID-19. The CDR3 runs from the conserved cysteine through the conserved F or W. A D gene is named only where the DNA matches it firmly. A clone size is listed for some rows: how often the clone was seen (once, few, many), or a class if it is expanded.

j_gene: TRBJ1-1
abundance: -
d_gene: -
v_gene: TRBV21-1
CDR3nt: TGTGCCAGCCCGTCTAGACAGGGGGACACTGAAGCTTTCTTT
CDR3aa: CASPSRQGDTEAFF

j_gene: TRBJ1-2
abundance: -
d_gene: -
v_gene: TRBV5-4
CDR3nt: TGTGCCAGCAGCTTGGGTACTAACTATGGCTACACCTTC
CDR3aa: CASSLGTNYGYTF

j_gene: TRBJ2-1
abundance: -
d_gene: TRBD2
v_gene: TRBV4-1
CDR3nt: TGCGCCAGCAGCCAAGAGTATTTAACTAGCGGACACAATGAGCAGTTCTTC
CDR3aa: CASSQEYLTSGHNEQFF

j_gene: TRBJ1-6
abundance: -
d_gene: TRBD1
v_gene: TRBV30
CDR3nt: TGTGCCTGGAGTCAGGGACAGGGGCCACCCCTCCACTTT
CDR3aa: CAWSQGQGPPLHF

j_gene: TRBJ2-7
abundance: -
d_gene: TRBD2
v_gene: TRBV3-1/TRBV3-2
CDR3nt: TGTGCCAGCAGCCCCTGGGGTGGGGAGGGGAGAGAGCAGTACTTC
CDR3aa: CASSPWGGEGREQYF

j_gene: TRBJ2-2
abundance: -
d_gene: TRBD2
v_gene: TRBV9
CDR3nt: TGTGCCAGCAGACGAGGGACTAGCGGGACCGGGGAGCTGTTTTTT
CDR3aa: CASRRGTSGTGELFF

j_gene: TRBJ1-3
abundance: once
d_gene: TRBD1
v_gene: TRBV5-1
CDR3nt: TGCGCCAGCAGCCCTACAGGGGTCGGTGGAAACACCATATATTTT
CDR3aa: CASSPTGVGGNTIYF

j_gene: TRBJ2-7
abundance: -
d_gene: -
v_gene: TRBV10-1
CDR3nt: TGCGCCAGCTCTGAGTCCAGCGAGCAGTACTTC
CDR3aa: CASSESSEQYF

j_gene: TRBJ1-5
abundance: -
d_gene: -
v_gene: TRBV27
CDR3nt: TGTGCCAGCAGTCCCTATAGCAATCAGCCCCAGCATTTT
CDR3aa: CASSPYSNQPQHF

j_gene: TRBJ1-5
abundance: -
d_gene: -
v_gene: TRBV19
CDR3nt: TGTGCCAGTAGTTATACGAACCGTGGTGAGCAGCCCCAGCATTTT
CDR3aa: CASSYTNRGEQPQHF

j_gene: TRBJ2-1
abundance: -
d_gene: TRBD2
v_gene: TRBV6-6
CDR3nt: TGTGCCAGCAGCAATCTGGGACTAGCTTACAATGAGCAGTTCTTC
CDR3aa: CASSNLGLAYNEQFF

j_gene: TRBJ1-6
abundance: -
d_gene: -
v_gene: TRBV14
CDR3nt: TGTGCCAGCAGCCCGAGGTTGGATTCACCCCTCCACTTT
CDR3aa: CASSPRLDSPLHF

j_gene: TRBJ1-1
abundance: -
d_gene: -
v_gene: TRBV27
CDR3nt: TGTGCATCTCCGGCAGGGCAGAACACTGAAGCTTTCTTT
CDR3aa: CASPAGQNTEAFF